The 27 T cell receptor beta chains below all came from one sample that was sequenced in a study of blood T cell repertoires in COVID-19. This table comes from immunoSEQ multiplex PCR, and its TCRdb copy is limited to in-frame clones, with some not included. The sample holds approximately 330,000 clones, over 80% seen once. Sequences were obtained from peripheral blood. These TCRs come from a man aged 30-40 years with COVID-19, enrolled during active disease.

This clone occurred once. The chain links TRBV5-8 to TRBJ1-4, with no clear D. V lost 7 bases to trimming and J lost 2 bases, with 21 bases between them. Germline CDR1 and CDR2: SGHTS and YDEGEE. The CDR3 runs 17 residues. The CDR3 protein is CASQRLIRGLTNEKLFF. CDR3 nucleotides: TGTGCCAGCCAGCGCTTGATAAGAGGGTTGACTAATGAAAAACTGTTTTTT.

The chain links TRBV7-2 to TRBJ1-1; 7 bases match TRBD1. The V gene end was trimmed by 5 bases and the J gene end by 2 bases; junction bases not matched to a gene: 5. Germline CDR1 reads SGHTA; CDR2 reads FQGNSA. The CDR3 is made up of 14 amino acids. The CDR3 region is CASSEDRVNTEAFF. The CDR3 DNA reads TGTGCCAGCAGCGAAGACAGGGTAAACACTGAAGCTTTCTTT. The variable domain in full, with the rest retrieved from reference TRBV7-2 and TRBJ1-1, is GAGVSQSPSNKVTEKGKDVELRCDPISGHTALYWYRQSLGQGLEFLIYFQGNSAPDKSGLPSDRFSAERTGGSVSTLTIQRTQQEDSAVYLCASSEDRVNTEAFFGQGTRLTVV.

This rearrangement joins TRBV29-1 to TRBJ1-2; tentatively, D is TRBD1 (5 bases). Germline values: CDR1 SQVTM, CDR2 ANQGSEA. Trimming removed 6 bases from V and 4 bases from J, with 18 bases in between. CDR3 size: 14 residues. CDR3 region: CSVGTGVVGYGYTF. As DNA, the CDR3 is TGCAGCGTCGGGACGGGGGTTGTCGGCTATGGCTACACCTTC.

This chain joins TRBV7-9 and TRBJ1-2; D is ambiguous. Germline loops: CDR1 SEHNR, CDR2 FQNEAQ (reference sequence). V was shortened by 5 bases and J by 2 bases, with 12 bases between the two germline ends. CDR3 length: 14 residues. The CDR3 region is CASSLDAGNYGYTF. The CDR3 DNA sequence: TGTGCCAGCAGCCTTGATGCGGGGAACTATGGCTACACCTTC. Drawing the rest from reference TRBV7-9 and TRBJ1-2, the complete variable domain is DTGVSQNPRHKITKRGQNVTFRCDPISEHNRLYWYRQTLGQGPEFLTYFQNEAQLEKSRLLSDRFSAERPKGSFSTLEIQRTEQGDSAMYLCASSLDAGNYGYTFGSGTRLTVV.

This clone appeared once. The rearrangement joins TRBV6-5 to TRBJ1-3; perhaps TRBD1 as D (6 bases). With 5 bases removed from V and 5 bases from J, the gap between germline ends came to 16 bases. From germline, CDR1 is MNHEY and CDR2 SVGAGI. The CDR3 is 15 amino acids. In nucleotides, the CDR3 is TGTGCCAGCAGTACACTCAGGGGTTCTAGAAACACCATATATTTT. Its protein product is CASSTLRGSRNTIYF.

The gene calls are TRBV11-3 and TRBJ2-2, with 7 nucleotides matching TRBD2. CDR1 is SGHNT and CDR2 is YENEEA in the germline V gene. This CDR3 is 15 amino acids long. The J segment lost 3 bases and the V segment lost 4 bases, leaving 5 bases of the junction unmatched. The CDR3 sequence is CASSSLAADTGELFF. CDR3 bases: TGTGCCAGCAGCTCGCTAGCGGCCGACACCGGGGAGCTGTTTTTT.

This clone was recorded once. The genes are TRBV25-1 and TRBJ2-5, with D possibly being TRBD2 (6 bases). CDR3 length: 13 residues. Germline CDR1 and CDR2: MGHDK and SYGVNS. V lost 4 bases to trimming and J lost 5 bases, with 11 bases between them. The CDR3 loop reads CASSVGSGETQYF. The CDR3 coding sequence is TGTGCCAGCAGTGTTGGCAGCGGGGAGACCCAGTACTTC. The complete variable domain, with remaining parts taken from reference TRBV25-1 and TRBJ2-5, reads EADIYQTPRYLVIGTGKKITLECSQTMGHDKMYWYQQDPGMELHLIHYSYGVNSTEKGDLSSESTVSRIRTEHFPLTLESARPSHTSQYLCASSVGSGETQYFGPGTRLLVL.

This clone was found once. V and J are TRBV27 and TRBJ2-2; a weak D match, TRBD2 (6 bases). From germline, CDR1 is MNHEY and CDR2 SMNVEV (reference sequence). V lost 6 bases to trimming and J lost 2 bases, with 13 bases between them. The CDR3 is 15 residues long. The CDR3 region has the DNA TGTGCCAGCAGACGAGGAGGGCCCAACACCGGGGAGCTGTTTTTT. Its translation: CASRRGGPNTGELFF.

The chain employs TRBV28 and TRBJ2-7, with D possibly matching TRBD2 (5 bases). The CDR3 runs 15 residues. V was trimmed by 6 bases and J by 4 bases, leaving 19 bases between them. Germline V gene sequence: CDR1 MDHEN, CDR2 SYDVKM. The CDR3 reads CASSFSYGETYEQYF. CDR3 DNA: TGTGCCAGCAGCTTCTCTTACGGGGAAACTTACGAGCAGTACTTC.

The genes are TRBV19 and TRBJ1-2; D perhaps matches TRBD1 (6 bases). The V gene's germline CDR1 is LNHDA and CDR2 SQIVND (reference sequence). The CDR3 length is 13 residues. V was clipped by 5 bases and J by 8 bases, with 15 bases between them. The CDR3, as DNA: TGTGCCAGTAGTCCCAGGGGCGGATACGGCTACACCTTC. Encoded protein: CASSPRGGYGYTF.

This rearrangement joins TRBV6-6 to TRBJ1-2, with TRBD1 matching 7 bases. Germline trimming cut 0 bases from V and 8 bases from J; bases unmatched to any gene: 12. Germline CDR1 and CDR2: MNHNY and SVGAGI (reference sequence). The CDR3 contains 16 residues. The CDR3 DNA sequence: TGTGCCAGCAGTTACTCAAAACCGGACAGGCATCAAGGCTACACCTTC. This encodes CASSYSKPDRHQGYTF.

This clone was seen a single time. The chain employs TRBV19 and TRBJ2-7; weak D call: TRBD2 (5 bases). The ends were cut back, 0 bases at V and 4 bases at J, with 13 bases in the middle. This CDR3 is built from 15 residues. The germline CDR1 and CDR2 sequences are LNHDA and SQIVND (reference sequence). The CDR3 protein is CASSIDIGVGYEQYF. The CDR3 bases are TGTGCCAGTAGTATAGATATCGGGGTTGGTTACGAGCAGTACTTC.

This chain links TRBV10-3 with TRBJ2-7; TRBD2 is a possible D gene (5 bases). Germline-derived CDR1 and CDR2 are ENHRY and SYGVKD. V lost 0 bases and J lost 6, with 9 bases in between. The CDR3 runs 13 residues. The CDR3 reads CAISESSRGEQYF. DNA of the CDR3: TGTGCCATCAGTGAGTCGAGCCGGGGCGAGCAGTACTTC.

Only one count was recorded for this clone. The rearrangement joins TRBV27 to TRBJ1-1; 10 bases agree with TRBD1. The junction had 1 base not matched to a gene; V was cut back by 5 bases and J by 1 base. The CDR3 loop spans 14 amino acids. Germline CDR1 is MNHEY and CDR2 is SMNVEV (reference sequence). The CDR3 region is CASSRQGANTEAFF. The CDR3 nucleotides read TGTGCCAGCAGTCGACAGGGGGCGAACACTGAAGCTTTCTTT.

The rearrangement uses TRBV15 and TRBJ2-7; D not resolved. The CDR3 totals 13 residues. Germline assignment: CDR1 LNHNV and CDR2 YYDKDF (reference sequence). The V and J ends lost 0 bases and 0 bases respectively, with 3 bases between them. The CDR3 loop is CATSRDSSYEQYF. The CDR3 DNA follows: TGTGCCACCAGCAGAGACTCCTCCTACGAGCAGTACTTC.

This chain uses TRBV19 with TRBJ2-1; unclear D gene. V was shortened by 3 bases and J by 3 bases, with 12 bases between the two germline ends. Germline CDR1 is LNHDA and CDR2 is SQIVND (reference sequence). CDR3 length: 15 residues. CDR3 sequence reads: CASSITDYYYNEQFF. Here the CDR3 DNA reads TGTGCCAGTAGTATTACAGATTATTACTACAATGAGCAGTTCTTC. The whole variable domain, filled in from reference TRBV19 and TRBJ2-1, reads DGGITQSPKYLFRKEGQNVTLSCEQNLNHDAMYWYRQDPGQGLRLIYYSQIVNDFQKGDIAEGYSVSREKKESFPLTVTSAQKNPTAFYLCASSITDYYYNEQFFGPGTRLTVL.

The chain carries TRBV27 and TRBJ1-5; 7 bases agree with TRBD1. Per germline, CDR1 MNHEY and CDR2 SMNVEV (reference sequence). The junction had 2 bases not matched to a gene; V was cut back by 4 bases and J by 5 bases. The CDR3 is 13 amino acids. Here the CDR3 reads CASSSQGDQPQHF. In nucleotides, the CDR3 is TGTGCCAGCAGTTCTCAGGGGGATCAGCCCCAGCATTTT.

V gene TRBV7-9 combines with J gene TRBJ2-3; 11 positions agree with TRBD2. Germline CDR1 reads SEHNR; CDR2 reads FQNEAQ (reference sequence). The CDR3 has 19 residues. The V gene end was trimmed by 2 bases and the J gene end by 1 base; junction bases not matched to a gene: 11. The CDR3 DNA follows: TGTGCCAGCAGCTTATATTCGGCTAGCGGGAGGATGGGCACAGATACGCAGTATTTT. This sequence encodes CASSLYSASGRMGTDTQYF.

CDR3 sequence reads: CASSQLSRSGGNEQFF. The DNA for the CDR3 is TGTGCCAGCAGCCAGCTTAGCAGATCGGGGGGCAATGAGCAGTTCTTC. The rearrangement links TRBV14 to TRBJ2-1; 7 bases fit TRBD2. The CDR3 extends over 16 amino acids. Germline V gene lookup returns CDR1 SGHDN and CDR2 FVKESK. The J segment lost 6 bases and the V segment lost 3 bases, leaving 11 bases of the junction unmatched.

This chain connects TRBV30 to TRBJ1-1; 7 bases map to TRBD1. The CDR3 is 20 residues long. V dropped 2 bases and J dropped 1; count of bases not matched to a gene: 22. Per the germline V gene, CDR1 is GTSNPN and CDR2 is SVGIG (reference sequence). The CDR3 is CAWSSGGAREGLDGNTEAFF. The CDR3 DNA reads TGTGCCTGGAGTTCAGGGGGAGCGAGGGAAGGCCTAGACGGGAACACTGAAGCTTTCTTT.

The chain carries TRBV28 and TRBJ2-7, with 7 bases matching TRBD2. V was clipped by 6 bases and J by 0 bases; unmatched bases: 8. CDR3 length: 15 amino acids. The germline V gene has CDR1 MDHEN and CDR2 SYDVKM. DNA of the CDR3: TGTGCCAGCAGACGTTTAGCGGGTCCCTCCTACGAGCAGTACTTC. Translated, it gives CASRRLAGPSYEQYF.

The chain is built from TRBV7-3 and TRBJ1-2, with D possibly TRBD1 on 5 matching bases. The CDR3 length is 15 residues. Trimming stripped 5 bases from V and 5 bases from J, with 18 bases between. The germline gives CDR1 SGHTA, CDR2 FQGTGA. CDR3 sequence: CASSLMGGLDYGYTF. Written as DNA, the CDR3 is TGTGCCAGCAGCCTTATGGGGGGTTTGGATTATGGCTACACCTTC.

The chain recombines TRBV24-1 with TRBJ2-7, with 12 bases aligning to TRBD1. This CDR3 is 21 amino acids long. Germline V gives CDR1 KGHDR, CDR2 SFDVKD. V lost 2 bases and J lost 6; bases outside the gene matches: 22. The CDR3 DNA reads as TGTGCCACCAGTGATTACTTCCCGGGACAGGGGGCCTGGGGTGGACTCTCCGAGCAGTACTTC. This codes for CATSDYFPGQGAWGGLSEQYF.

The chain is built from TRBV5-4 and TRBJ2-5; weak D call: TRBD2 (6 bases). The CDR3 loop spans 14 amino acids. Germline CDR1 is SGHNT and CDR2 is YYREEE (reference sequence). Trimming pared 2 bases from V and 5 bases from J, leaving 13 bases between. CDR3 loop: CASSFGREVETQYF. CDR3 nucleotide sequence: TGTGCCAGCAGCTTCGGCAGGGAGGTGGAGACCCAGTACTTC.

The rearrangement links TRBV7-9 to TRBJ2-3; 7 bases match TRBD2. Germline CDR1 and CDR2: SEHNR and FQNEAQ (reference sequence). The CDR3 sequence is 15 residues long. The V segment lost 6 bases and the J segment 0 bases; nucleotides outside the gene matches: 6. CDR3 nucleotides: TGTGCCAGCAGTTGGGGACTATTTAGCACAGATACGCAGTATTTT. It yields the protein CASSWGLFSTDTQYF.

The rearrangement uses TRBV4-1 and TRBJ2-5; 8 bases match TRBD2. With V trimmed by 1 base and J by 4 bases, 20 bases remained unmatched. CDR1 and CDR2 (germline): MGHRA, YSYEKL. The CDR3 covers 20 residues. This CDR3 reads CASSQVRSGQAGAWGETQYF. The CDR3 DNA reads as TGCGCCAGCAGCCAAGTACGGTCAGGGCAAGCGGGAGCCTGGGGAGAGACCCAGTACTTC.

As regards this clone: Distinct nucleotide sequences in the sample also encode this CDR3. The genes are TRBV10-3 and TRBJ1-6, with 9 nucleotides matching TRBD1. This CDR3 is 13 amino acids long. Unmatched junction bases numbered 3, after V lost 7 bases and J lost 8 bases. Germline-derived CDR1 and CDR2 are ENHRY and SYGVKD. In DNA, the CDR3 is TGTGCCATCAAACAGGGGGCTGATTCACCCCTCCACTTT. Translation gives CAIKQGADSPLHF.